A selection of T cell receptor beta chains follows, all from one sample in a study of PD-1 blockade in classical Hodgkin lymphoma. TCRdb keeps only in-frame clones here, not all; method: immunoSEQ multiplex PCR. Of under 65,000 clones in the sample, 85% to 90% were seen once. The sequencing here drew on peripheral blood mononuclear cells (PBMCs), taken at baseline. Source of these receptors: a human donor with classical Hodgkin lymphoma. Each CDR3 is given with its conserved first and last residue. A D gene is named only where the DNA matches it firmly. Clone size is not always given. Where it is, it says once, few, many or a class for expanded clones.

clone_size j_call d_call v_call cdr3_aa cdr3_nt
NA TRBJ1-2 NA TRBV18 CASSLDSELGLYGYTF TGTGCCAGCTCCCTGGACAGCGAACTGGGACTCTATGGCTACACCTTC
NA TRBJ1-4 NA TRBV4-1 CASSQWIGNGEKLFF TGCGCCAGCAGCCAATGGATAGGGAATGGTGAAAAACTGTTTTTT
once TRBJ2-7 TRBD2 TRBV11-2 CASSSWRGDSYEQYF TGTGCCAGCAGCTCGTGGCGGGGGGACTCCTACGAGCAGTACTTC
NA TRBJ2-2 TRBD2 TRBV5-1 CASSLGLAGELTGELFF TGCGCCAGCAGCTTAGGACTAGCGGGGGAGTTAACCGGGGAGCTGTTTTTT
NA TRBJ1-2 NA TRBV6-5 CASRLFRGNYTF TGTGCCAGCAGGTTATTCAGGGGTAACTACACCTTC
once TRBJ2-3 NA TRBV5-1 CASSLGQNTDTQYF TGCGCCAGCAGCTTGGGCCAGAATACAGATACGCAGTATTTT
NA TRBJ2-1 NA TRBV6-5 CASSYGGDEQFF TGTGCCAGCAGTTACGGGGGTGATGAGCAGTTCTTC
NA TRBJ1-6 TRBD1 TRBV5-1 CASSSGQSNSPLHF TGCGCCAGCAGCTCGGGACAGTCAAATTCACCCCTCCACTTT
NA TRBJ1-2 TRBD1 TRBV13 CASSSGQGWGYTF TGTGCCAGCAGCTCCGGACAGGGATGGGGCTACACCTTC
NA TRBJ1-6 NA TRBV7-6 CASSLVRDGGDSLHF TGTGCCAGCAGCTTAGTCCGGGACGGGGGAGATTCCCTCCACTTT
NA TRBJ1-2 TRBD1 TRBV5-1 CASSPAGTVYGYTF TGCGCCAGCAGCCCTGCTGGGACAGTCTATGGCTACACCTTC
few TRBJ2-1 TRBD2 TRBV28 CASSPAGDEQFF TGTGCCAGCAGTCCCGCGGGGGATGAGCAGTTCTTC
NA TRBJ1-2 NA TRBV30 CACPGGNYGYTF TGTGCCTGTCCGGGGGGAAACTATGGCTACACCTTC
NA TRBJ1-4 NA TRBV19 CAVYSFFNEKLFF TGTGCCGTTTACAGCTTCTTTAATGAAAAACTGTTTTTT
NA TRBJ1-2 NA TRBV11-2 CASSLAEAVGYTF TGTGCCAGCAGCTTAGCGGAGGCGGTTGGCTACACCTTC
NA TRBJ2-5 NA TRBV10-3 CAIMDNQETQYF TGTGCCATCATGGACAACCAAGAGACCCAGTACTTC
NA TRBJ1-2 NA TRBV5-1 CASRLDQGWGGGYTF TGCGCCAGCCGATTAGACCAGGGTTGGGGTGGAGGCTACACCTTC
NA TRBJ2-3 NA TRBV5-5 CASSLLSGFSTDTQYF TGTGCCAGCAGCTTGCTCTCGGGGTTCTCCACAGATACGCAGTATTTT
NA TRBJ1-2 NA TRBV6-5 CASSHPEMGSYGYTF TGTGCCAGCAGTCACCCGGAGATGGGCAGCTATGGCTACACCTTC
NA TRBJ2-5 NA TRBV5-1 CASSLAAGQETQYF TGCGCCAGCAGCTTGGCGGCAGGTCAAGAGACCCAGTACTTC
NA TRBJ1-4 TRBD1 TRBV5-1 CASSLARQGTGEKLFF TGCGCCAGCAGCTTGGCTCGACAGGGGACAGGTGAAAAACTGTTTTTT
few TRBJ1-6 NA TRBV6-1 CASLRGGNSPLHF TGTGCCAGCCTCAGGGGAGGAAATTCACCCCTCCACTTT